Below, one T cell receptor beta chain is given with its context. Measured with immunoSEQ multiplex PCR; TCRdb has only the in-frame clones, and not every one. The table has some 120,000 clones, 75% to 90% seen once; the top ten hold under 20%. This entry belongs to a study of blood T cell repertoires in COVID-19. Sequencing was performed on PBMCs or T cells enriched from blood (not recorded which). The receptor was derived from a young man who had recovered from COVID-19.

Here the CDR3 reads CASSQDMAGNGGYTF. The CDR3 nucleotides are TGTGCCAGCAGCCAAGATATGGCAGGTAATGGTGGCTACACCTTC. This chain uses TRBV4-2 with TRBJ1-2, with D hard to call. The V end lost 0 bases, the J end lost 7 bases, and 15 bases lay between the germline ends. Germline CDR1 reads LGHNA; CDR2 reads YNFKEQ. CDR3 size: 15 residues.